This TCR beta chain derives from a study of monozygotic twins with inflammatory bowel disease (dated by TCRdb to the late 2010s). In terms of the full investigation: The complete study included 28 monozygotic twin pairs: 19 IBD-discordant Danish pairs and nine German pairs, of which four were IBD-concordant and five were IBD-discordant. Disease-associated traits were sought mainly through comparisons between IBD patients and their genetically identical healthy co-twins within discordant pairs. Each individual had, on average, about 151 000 unique TCRalpha sequences and 181 000 unique TCRbeta sequences available for analysis.

Measured from the cysteine to the phenylalanine, the CDR3 is 20 residues long. DNA was not recorded. CDR1 and CDR2, looked up from the germline V gene, are SGHDT and YYEEEE. Worth noting for this clonotype: No cognate antigen has been identified for it.

Libraries were constructed by 5' RACE. Each TCR library was prepared from about 4,000 ng of total RNA. For each sample, cDNA was synthesized in eight separate reactions using SMARTScribe reverse transcriptase. During cDNA synthesis, template switching introduced unique molecular identifiers that contained a 6-nucleotide sample barcode. Amplification of TCRalpha and TCRbeta cDNA involved two nested PCRs of about 15 and 9 cycles, and each PCR was followed by bead purification. Before amplification, the cDNA was both treated with uracil DNA-glycosylase and purified with the QIAquick PCR purification kit. In the second PCR, Illumina TruSeq-compatible adapters and sample-specific barcodes were added. TapeStation and Qubit were used to check library quality and concentration, and 5 to 6 ng of each library went into the pool. Pooled libraries were sequenced on an Illumina HiSeq2500 single-index Rapid Run with 2 x 100 bp reads and custom sequencing primers. The paper's data handling went like this. UMI-based consensus assembly with MiGEC version 1.2.6 was used to correct PCR and sequencing errors. V(D)J alignment, clonotype assembly and CDR3 extraction were performed with MiXCR version 2.1.1. Gene usage, clonotype sharing and MAIT/NKT TCR abundance were normalised by analysing the top 1000, 10 000 and 20 000 clonotypes per sample. Diversity was computed as the inverse Simpson index with the vegan R package after downsampling to 27 000 UMIs. Paired Mann-Whitney U tests were applied to discordant twin pairs, and Benjamini-Hochberg correction was used for multiple testing. TCRdb reprocessed the reads, so every CDR3 protein sequence counts as one entry and DNA is not shown. Clone size and V and J calls follow TCRdb, not the original study. This sample's clone table shows approximately 150,000 distinct CDR3 sequences. The ten largest clones represent roughly 2.4% of the sample.

From each donor, an approximately 2.5 ml peripheral blood sample was drawn into PAXgene tubes and stored at -80 degrees C. Without any T cell sorting, total RNA was extracted from whole blood using the PAXgene blood miRNA kit on an automated QIAcube. Peripheral blood from monozygotic twin pairs who were concordant or discordant for inflammatory bowel disease underwent deep TCRalpha and TCRbeta repertoire profiling using unique molecular barcoding. For every twin pair, smoking habits were documented, and each individual was categorised as a current, former or never smoker. The paper's findings and limits, for the study overall: IBD patients had lower TCRbeta repertoire diversity, measured by the inverse Simpson index, than their healthy co-twins. Compared with healthy twins, IBD patients shared fewer clonotypes with other individuals, and the difference was most pronounced in patients with signs of disease activity. Because patients were on differing immunosuppressive treatments, the repertoires may have picked up extra background noise and inter-individual variability. The results gave no support for a single strong signal or clonotype linked to IBD. No difference in repertoire similarity was observed between concordant and discordant twins, possibly owing to limited statistical power. Distinction between different T cell subtypes could not be achieved in the analysis.

This clonotype was sampled from a human donor with ulcerative colitis or Crohn's disease, or a healthy co-twin of an affected twin (not recorded which). The V and J genes are TRBV5-6 and TRBJ2-5; TCRdb's D gene call, TRBD2, goes unchecked for lack of DNA. Sequencing was carried out using blood. The CDR3 region reads CASSLEGAAGLVPRRETQYF.